This record covers a single TCR beta chain. The antigen is unknown. This sample stems from a study of identical twins. Study-wide results and caveats: In drawing conclusions, the study used cross-sectional statistical analysis and did not follow the same donors. There was an excess of low generation probability in the out-of-frame alpha sequences that twins shared.

This CDR3 comprises 16 residues. Trimming removed 1 base at V and 6 bases at J, with 20 bases between. Germline V gene lookup returns CDR1 DFQATT and CDR2 SNEGSKA (reference sequence). Template switching added a universal primer site, and cDNA bore unique molecular identifiers. TCRdb fed the 5' RACE reads into MiXCR, producing one record per CDR3 protein. The sample consists of about 330,000 distinct CDR3 sequences, roughly an eighth of them appearing once. The data also belong to a second study, concerning yellow fever vaccine responses in identical twins. This second study notes: Twins reportedly mounted vaccine T cell responses that seemed partly convergent, partly personalized.

V and J are TRBV20-1 and TRBJ2-3; D is perhaps TRBD2 (7 bases). Sequences were obtained from CD8+ T cells sorted from blood. The sequence was collected from a young woman in good health. CDR3 coding DNA: TGCAGTGCTAGAGTTGAGTCGGGGGGCAAGTTTGATACGCAGTATTTT. It is translated as CSARVESGGKFDTQYF.